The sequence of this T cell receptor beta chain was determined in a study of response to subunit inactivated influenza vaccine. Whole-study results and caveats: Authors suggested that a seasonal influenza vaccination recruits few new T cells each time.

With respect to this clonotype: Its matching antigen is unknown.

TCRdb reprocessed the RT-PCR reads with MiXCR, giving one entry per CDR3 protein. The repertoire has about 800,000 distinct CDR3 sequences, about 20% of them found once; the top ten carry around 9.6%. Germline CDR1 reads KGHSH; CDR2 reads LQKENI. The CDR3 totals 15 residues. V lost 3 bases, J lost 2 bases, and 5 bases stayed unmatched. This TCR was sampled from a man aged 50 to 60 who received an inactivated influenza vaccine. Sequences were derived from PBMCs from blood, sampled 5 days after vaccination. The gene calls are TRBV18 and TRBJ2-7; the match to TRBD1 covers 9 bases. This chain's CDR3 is CASSPLDRGTYEQYF. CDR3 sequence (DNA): TGTGCCAGCTCACCGTTGGACAGGGGTACCTACGAGCAGTACTTC.